This T cell receptor (beta chain) derives from a study of CD8 T cells in Susac syndrome. V shed 5 bases and J 2 bases; nucleotides not matched to a gene: 8. CDR3 size: 14 residues. Germline CDR1 SQVTM, CDR2 ANQGSEA. Points on this clonotype: Its antigen is still unknown.

Study-level findings and limits: It was acknowledged in the study that its TCR sequencing and HLA analysis involved a relatively small number of individuals.

With random hexamers, reverse transcription was performed on roughly 0.5 to 1 ug of RNA. MiXCR was run by TCRdb on the immunoSEQ multiplex PCR reads, yielding one entry per CDR3 protein. The profile covers 200,000 or so distinct CDR3 sequences, with 90% to 95% appearing a single time and 0.093% taken by the ten largest. Multiple sclerosis controls were treatment-naive patients with stable or active relapsing-remitting disease. The receptor's source is a human donor with multiple sclerosis. The sample was CD4+ T cells from PBMCs. The rearrangement joins TRBV29-1 to TRBJ1-2; TRBD1 aligns across 7 bases. CDR3 region: CSVTGTERNYGYTF. The DNA for the CDR3 is TGCAGCGTTACTGGGACAGAGAGGAACTATGGCTACACCTTC. Full variable domain (rest looked up from reference TRBV29-1 and TRBJ1-2): SAVISQKPSRDICQRGTSLTIQCQVDSQVTMMFWYRQQPGQSLTLIATANQGSEATYESGFVIDKFPISRPNLTFSTLTVSNMSPEDSSIYLCSVTGTERNYGYTFGSGTRLTVV.